This T cell receptor beta chain was retrieved from a study of beta chain features in type 1 diabetes. Study background: Researchers looked at 107,917,701 sorted cells across all samples.

Researchers reported sorting CD4+ naive, central memory, regulatory and stem cell-like memory cells via CD45RO/CCR7/CD25/CD127/CD95/CD27. The study's findings and limits: Moderate yet significant TCRB CDR3 shortening was seen in Type 1 diabetes patients in all four CD4+ subsets.

As concerns this clone: Antigen unknown.

As every portion of the isolated RNA was reverse transcribed, the sequencing read expressed TCRB transcripts. Sequencing of stem cell-like memory T cell samples yielded approximately 1 million reads on average. Clones were read by immunoSEQ multiplex PCR, and TCRdb kept only the in-frame ones, dropping some. The profile shows tens of thousands of clones, 60% to 70% of them singletons. What was sequenced was stem cell memory CD4+ T cells from blood. The sequence was obtained from a woman aged 25 to 39 with type 1 diabetes.

As DNA, the CDR3 is TGTGCCAGCAGTTTTCACAGAGATCAGCCCCAGCATTTT. It translates to CASSFHRDQPQHF. The rearrangement joins TRBV28 to TRBJ1-5; unclear D gene. The CDR3 consists of 13 residues. Germline V gene sequence: CDR1 MDHEN, CDR2 SYDVKM. Trimming took off 3 bases at V and 5 bases at J, with 8 bases between the two ends.